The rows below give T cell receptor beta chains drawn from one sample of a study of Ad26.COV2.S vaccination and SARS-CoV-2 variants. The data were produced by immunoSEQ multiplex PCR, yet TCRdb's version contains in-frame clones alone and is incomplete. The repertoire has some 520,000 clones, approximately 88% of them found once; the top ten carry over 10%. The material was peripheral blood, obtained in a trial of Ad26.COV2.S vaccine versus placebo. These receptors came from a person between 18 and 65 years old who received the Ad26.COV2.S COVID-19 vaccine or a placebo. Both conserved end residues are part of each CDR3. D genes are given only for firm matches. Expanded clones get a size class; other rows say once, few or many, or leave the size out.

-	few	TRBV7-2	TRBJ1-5	CASSSDQAVLRPQHF	TGTGCCAGCAGCTCAGATCAGGCGGTCTTACGGCCCCAGCATTTT
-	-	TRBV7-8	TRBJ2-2	CASSRTRRTNTGELFF	TGTGCCAGCAGCCGAACCAGGAGAACGAACACCGGGGAGCTGTTTTTT
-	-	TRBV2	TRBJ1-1	CASSRQGGTEAFF	TGTGCCAGCAGTCGCCAGGGTGGCACTGAAGCTTTCTTT
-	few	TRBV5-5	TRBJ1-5	CASSLAEQIQPQHF	TGTGCCAGCAGCTTGGCCGAACAAATACAGCCCCAGCATTTT
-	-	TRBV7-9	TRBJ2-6	CASSVDRLSGANVLTF	TGTGCCAGCAGCGTAGACAGGCTCTCTGGGGCCAACGTCCTGACTTTC
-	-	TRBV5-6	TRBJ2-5	CASSLSGLDGTQYF	TGTGCCAGCAGCTTGTCAGGGCTGGATGGGACCCAGTACTTC
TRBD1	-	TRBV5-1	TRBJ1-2	CASSLVGGTGTYGYTF	TGCGCCAGCAGCTTGGTCGGCGGGACAGGGACCTATGGCTACACCTTC
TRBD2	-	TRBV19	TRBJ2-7	CASSLSGTYEQYF	TGTGCCAGTAGTCTGAGCGGGACCTACGAGCAGTACTTC
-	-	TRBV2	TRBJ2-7	CASSAEAYEQYF	TGTGCCAGCAGTGCAGAGGCCTACGAGCAGTACTTC
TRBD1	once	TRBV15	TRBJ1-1	CATSRGQGRGTEAFF	TGTGCCACCAGCAGAGGACAGGGAAGGGGCACTGAAGCTTTCTTT
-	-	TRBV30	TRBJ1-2	CAWSADREGGYTF	TGTGCCTGGAGTGCAGACAGAGAGGGTGGCTACACCTTC
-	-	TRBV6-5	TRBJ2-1	CASSYGHHSYNEQFF	TGTGCCAGCAGTTACGGCCACCACTCCTACAATGAGCAGTTCTTC
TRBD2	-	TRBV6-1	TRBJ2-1	CASSEAFPPSGYNEQFF	TGTGCCAGCAGTGAAGCGTTCCCCCCTAGCGGATACAATGAGCAGTTCTTC
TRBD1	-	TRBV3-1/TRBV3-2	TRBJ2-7	CASSRDRGSSYEQYF	TGTGCCAGCAGCCGGGACAGGGGAAGCTCCTACGAGCAGTACTTC
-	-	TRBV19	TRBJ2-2	CASSERIGTNTGELFF	TGTGCCAGCTCTGAGCGGATCGGGACGAACACCGGGGAGCTGTTTTTT
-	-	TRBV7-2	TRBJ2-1	CASSLASGVSEQFF	TGTGCCAGCAGCTTAGCGTCGGGAGTCAGTGAGCAGTTCTTC
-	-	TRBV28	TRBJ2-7	CASAERRTYEQYF	TGTGCCAGCGCTGAGCGGCGAACCTACGAGCAGTACTTC
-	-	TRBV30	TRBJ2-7	CAWTTSSYEQYF	TGTGCCTGGACAACTAGCTCCTACGAGCAGTACTTC
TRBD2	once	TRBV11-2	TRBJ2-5	CASGHAGGETQYF	TGTGCCAGCGGTCACGCGGGGGGCGAGACCCAGTACTTC
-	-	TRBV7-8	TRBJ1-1	CASSDRTLNTEAFF	TGTGCCAGCAGCGACCGGACACTGAACACTGAAGCTTTCTTT
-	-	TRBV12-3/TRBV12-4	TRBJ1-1	CASSYGTEAFF	TGTGCCAGCAGTTATGGCACTGAAGCTTTCTTT
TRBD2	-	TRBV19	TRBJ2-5	CASSLRGTRGRETQYF	TGTGCCAGTAGCCTCCGTGGGACTAGGGGGAGGGAGACCCAGTACTTC